This TCR beta chain was captured in a study of vaccination and CD4 T cells after COVID-19. Overall study: Participants got two doses of BNT162b2 or mRNA-1273 vaccine. Findings and caveats of the study: The rise in median SARS-CoV-2-reactive clonotypes, from roughly 22 to 38, was not significant. A median of about 90% of reactive clones, in convalescent patients, became evident only post-vaccination.

Noted treatment: roughly ten-day PBMC culture with coronavirus spike peptide pools or control peptides (ViraFEST assay). The Oncomine TCR Beta short-read assay was what sequenced the DNA obtained from cultured CD4+ T cells. Each CDR3 protein gets one entry after TCRdb re-called the PCR reads with MiXCR. Of 12,000 to 15,000 distinct CDR3 sequences in the sample, roughly 29% were seen once. Comments on this clonotype: Its target is unknown.

CDR3 size: 13 residues. V was pared by 2 bases and J by 8 bases, with 13 bases between. Germline V gives CDR1 SGHNT, CDR2 YYREEE (reference sequence). V is TRBV5-4 and J is TRBJ1-1, with D maybe TRBD1 (6 bases). The sample consisted of cultured CD4+ T cells from blood. The origin of this receptor is a human donor with COVID-19. Here the CDR3 reads CASSFDRRGEAFF. DNA of the CDR3: TGTGCCAGCAGCTTCGACAGGAGAGGAGAAGCTTTCTTT.